The 2 T cell receptor beta chains listed next were all sequenced from one sample in a study of T cell changes during pregnancy in multiple sclerosis. Sequenced by immunoSEQ multiplex PCR; TCRdb stores in-frame clones only, minus some. The data hold some 70,000 clones, with about 90% observed a single time. This specimen was peripheral blood, taken in the second trimester of pregnancy. The receptor source for this set is a female donor with multiple sclerosis, enrolled in a pregnancy study.

The chain joins TRBV2 to TRBJ1-5; TRBD1 matches at 7 bases. Germline V gene data show CDR1 as SNHLY and CDR2 as FYNNEI. The CDR3 has 16 residues. DNA of the CDR3: TGTGCTAACACGGACAGGCACCCGACGCAGTTTCAGCCCCAGCATTTT. It is translated as CANTDRHPTQFQPQHF. Based on the CDR3 plus reference TRBV2 and TRBJ1-5, the full variable domain is EPEVTQTPSHQVTQMGQEVILRCVPISNHLYFYWYRQILGQKVEFLVSFYNNEISEKSEIFDDQFSVERPDGSNFTLKIRSTKLEDSAMYFCANTDRHPTQFQPQHFGDGTRLSIL.

The V call is TRBV6-5, the J call TRBJ1-2; 10 bases map to TRBD1. Per germline, CDR1 MNHEY and CDR2 SVGAGI. With V trimmed by 0 bases and J by 2 bases, 3 bases remained unmatched. The CDR3 consists of 16 residues. DNA of the CDR3: TGTGCCAGCAGTTACTCGGGGACAGGGGCCAACTATGGCTACACCTTC. Translation gives CASSYSGTGANYGYTF.